This T cell receptor beta chain was documented in a study of shared clonotypes between healthy human individuals. Study at large: Donors had three CD4 naive, three CD4 memory, two CD8 naive and one CD8 memory plate apiece. Study-wide results and caveats: For naive CD4 cells, roughly 4.6% of clonotypes were shared across a few donors.

Naive CD8 cells lacked CD45RO and underwent positive selection for CCR7, leaving out terminally differentiated effector memory CD45RA+ cells. Genomic DNA per cell subset filled all wells of several immunoSEQ plates. Profiled with immunoSEQ multiplex PCR; TCRdb holds only in-frame clones, not every one. This sample has roughly 2,000,000 clones; about 95% occur once, and the top ten carry approximately 1.2%. Worth noting for this clone: What it binds is unknown.

The CDR3 spans 14 residues. With 8 bases removed from V and 0 bases from J, the gap between germline ends came to 12 bases. CDR1 is MNHEY, CDR2 SMNVEV, per germline (reference sequence). The specimen was naive CD8+ T cells sorted from blood. The clonotype originates from a young man in good health. The V call is TRBV27, the J call TRBJ2-3, with D unclear. As DNA, the CDR3 is TGTGCCAGCGCAGGATTGCCTAGCACAGATACGCAGTATTTT. Translated: CASAGLPSTDTQYF.